This TCR beta chain was sequenced during a study of T cell responses to AZD1222 COVID-19 vaccine. General observations from the study: White British donors predominated, females outnumbered males, and clonal diversity was possibly underestimated.

The CDR3 is 15 residues long. A remark on this clone: The antigen remains unidentified.

Using immunoSEQ multiplex PCR, the repertoire was profiled, and TCRdb retains in-frame clones only, with some absent. The sample records over 85,000 clones, 85% to 95% being singletons. The source was peripheral blood, collected on day 0 of AZD1222 vaccination. V usage is TRBV12-2 and J usage is TRBJ2-7; TRBD1, the table's D call, lacks a check against the DNA. TRBV12-2 is classified as a pseudogene. The TCR was taken from an adult in good health. Here the CDR3 DNA reads TGTGCAAGTCGCTTAGCCCCAGGGGTCTCCTACGAGCAGTACTTC. This gives the protein CASRLAPGVSYEQYF.